This T cell receptor (beta chain) came from a study of blood T cell repertoires in COVID-19. Study as a whole: COVID-19 samples collected from the United States, Italy and Spain covered acute and convalescent phases. In each case, the material was cDNA or gDNA derived from T cells, B-cell-depleted T cells, or PBMCs.

The authors' processing: Amplification of reference gene primers provided the estimated nucleated cell counts. TCRdb's table, derived via immunoSEQ multiplex PCR, lists solely in-frame clones and lacks some. The V and J calls and clone size are taken from that table; D and trimming were inferred from the DNA. The data hold around 200,000 clones, with about three quarters observed a single time. With 4 bases clipped from V and 1 base from J, the junction kept 5 bases outside the gene matches. This CDR3 comprises 15 residues. Germline CDR1 is SGHNT and CDR2 is YYREEE (reference sequence). The TCR sequence derives from a woman of 80 years or more with active or convalescent COVID-19. Specimen: peripheral blood. This chain connects TRBV5-4 to TRBJ2-3; 8 bases fit TRBD1. The CDR3 region is CASSGMTGGTDTQYF. DNA of the CDR3: TGTGCCAGCAGCGGGATGACAGGGGGCACAGATACGCAGTATTTT.